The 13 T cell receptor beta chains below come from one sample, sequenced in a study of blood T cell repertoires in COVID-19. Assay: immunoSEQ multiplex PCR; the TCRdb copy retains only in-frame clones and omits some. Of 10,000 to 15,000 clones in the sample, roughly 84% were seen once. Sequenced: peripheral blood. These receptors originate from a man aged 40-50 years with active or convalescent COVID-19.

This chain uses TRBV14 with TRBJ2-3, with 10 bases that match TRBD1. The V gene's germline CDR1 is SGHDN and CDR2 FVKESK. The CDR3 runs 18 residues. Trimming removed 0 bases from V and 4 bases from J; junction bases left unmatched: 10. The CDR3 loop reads CASSQDPPTGGFADTQYF. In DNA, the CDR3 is TGTGCCAGCAGCCAAGATCCCCCGACAGGGGGCTTCGCAGATACGCAGTATTTT.

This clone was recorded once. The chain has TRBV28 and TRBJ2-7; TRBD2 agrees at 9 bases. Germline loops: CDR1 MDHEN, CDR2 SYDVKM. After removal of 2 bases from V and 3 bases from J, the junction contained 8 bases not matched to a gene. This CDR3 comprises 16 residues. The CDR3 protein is CASSLVAGGTGYEQYF. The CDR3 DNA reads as TGTGCCAGCAGTTTAGTGGCGGGAGGGACCGGCTACGAGCAGTACTTC.

The CDR3: CATLGGEQFF. CDR3 nucleotide sequence: TGTGCCACCCTGGGGGGTGAGCAGTTCTTC. The chain joins TRBV7-9 to TRBJ2-1, with a possible D match to TRBD2 (6 bases). The CDR3 is made up of 10 amino acids. The V gene lost 10 bases and the J gene lost 9 bases, with 10 bases spanning the gap. Per germline, CDR1 SEHNR and CDR2 FQNEAQ (reference sequence).

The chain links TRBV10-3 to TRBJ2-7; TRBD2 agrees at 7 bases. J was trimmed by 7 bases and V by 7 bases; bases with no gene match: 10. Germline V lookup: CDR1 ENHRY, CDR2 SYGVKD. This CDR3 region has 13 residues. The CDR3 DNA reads TGTGCCATCACTGAACGGGAGGATCTGGAGCAGTACTTC. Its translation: CAITEREDLEQYF.

The CDR3 bases are TGTGCCAGCAGTTTTTCCAGATACGAGACCCAGTACTTC. Translated, it gives CASSFSRYETQYF. The rearrangement links TRBV12-3 or TRBV12-4 to TRBJ2-5, with D hard to call. V lost 3 bases and J 5 bases, leaving 10 bases between the germline ends. This CDR3 has 13 residues.

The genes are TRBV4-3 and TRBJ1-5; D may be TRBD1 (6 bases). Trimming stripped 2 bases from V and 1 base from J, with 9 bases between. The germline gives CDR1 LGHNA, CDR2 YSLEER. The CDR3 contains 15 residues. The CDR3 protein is CASSQFQGSNQPQHF. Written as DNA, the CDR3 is TGCGCCAGCAGCCAATTCCAGGGGAGCAATCAGCCCCAGCATTTT.

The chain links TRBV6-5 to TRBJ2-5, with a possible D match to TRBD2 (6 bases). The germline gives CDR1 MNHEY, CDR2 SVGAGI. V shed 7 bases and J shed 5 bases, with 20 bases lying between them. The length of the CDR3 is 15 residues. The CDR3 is CASTYSAGGGETQYF. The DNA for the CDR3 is TGTGCCAGCACCTACTCGGCCGGGGGTGGGGAGACCCAGTACTTC.

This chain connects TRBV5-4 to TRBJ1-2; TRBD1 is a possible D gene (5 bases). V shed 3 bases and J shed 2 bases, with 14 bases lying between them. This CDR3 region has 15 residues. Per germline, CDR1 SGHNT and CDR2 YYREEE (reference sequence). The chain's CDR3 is CASSSPVGPNYGYTF. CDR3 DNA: TGTGCCAGCAGCTCCCCTGTGGGGCCAAACTATGGCTACACCTTC.

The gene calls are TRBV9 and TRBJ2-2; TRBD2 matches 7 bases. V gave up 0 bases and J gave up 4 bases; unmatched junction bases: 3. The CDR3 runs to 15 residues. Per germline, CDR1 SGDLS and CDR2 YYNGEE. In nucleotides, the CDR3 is TGTGCCAGCAGCGTAGGGGAGGGGTTCACCGGGGAGCTGTTTTTT. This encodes CASSVGEGFTGELFF. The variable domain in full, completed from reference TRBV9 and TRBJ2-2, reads DSGVTQTPKHLITATGQRVTLRCSPRSGDLSVYWYQQSLDQGLQFLIQYYNGEERAKGNILERFSAQQFPDLHSELNLSSLELGDSALYFCASSVGEGFTGELFFGEGSRLTVL.

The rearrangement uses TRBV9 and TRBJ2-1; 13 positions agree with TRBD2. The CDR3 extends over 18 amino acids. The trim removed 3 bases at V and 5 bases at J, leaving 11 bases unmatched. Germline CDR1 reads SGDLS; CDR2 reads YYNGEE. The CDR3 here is CASSATNRLAGGHNEQFF. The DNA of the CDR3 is TGTGCCAGCAGCGCTACCAACCGACTAGCGGGAGGCCACAATGAGCAGTTCTTC.

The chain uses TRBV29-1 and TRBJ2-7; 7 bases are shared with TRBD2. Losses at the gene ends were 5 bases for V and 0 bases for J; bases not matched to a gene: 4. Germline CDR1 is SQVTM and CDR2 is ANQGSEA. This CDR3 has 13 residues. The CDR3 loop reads CSVTLADSYEQYF. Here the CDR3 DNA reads TGCAGCGTTACCCTAGCGGACTCCTACGAGCAGTACTTC.

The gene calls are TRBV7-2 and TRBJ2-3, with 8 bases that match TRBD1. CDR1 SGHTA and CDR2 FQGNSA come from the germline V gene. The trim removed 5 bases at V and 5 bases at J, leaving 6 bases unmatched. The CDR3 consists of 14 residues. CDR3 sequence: CASSLGQGQDTQYF. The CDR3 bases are TGTGCCAGCAGCCTCGGACAGGGTCAAGATACGCAGTATTTT. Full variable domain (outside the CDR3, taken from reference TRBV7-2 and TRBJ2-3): GAGVSQSPSNKVTEKGKDVELRCDPISGHTALYWYRQSLGQGLEFLIYFQGNSAPDKSGLPSDRFSAERTGGSVSTLTIQRTQQEDSAVYLCASSLGQGQDTQYFGPGTRLTVL.

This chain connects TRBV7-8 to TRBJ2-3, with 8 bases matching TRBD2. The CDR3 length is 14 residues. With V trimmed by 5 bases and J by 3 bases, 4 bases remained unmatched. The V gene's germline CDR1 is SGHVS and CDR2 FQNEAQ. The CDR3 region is CASSLRGGTDTQYF. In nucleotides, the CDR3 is TGTGCCAGCAGCCTACGCGGGGGGACAGATACGCAGTATTTT.